This is a list of T cell receptor beta chains from one sample in a study of graft-versus-host responses after intestinal transplantation. The protocol was immunoSEQ multiplex PCR, while the TCRdb copy is restricted to in-frame clones and leaves out a portion. Among about 120,000 clones listed, over 75% were seen once. Antigen specificity for these receptors is unknown. The sequenced sample was unstimulated CD4+ T cells sorted from spleen or lymph node cells, obtained before intestinal transplant. The source of these receptors is a human donor who received an intestinal transplant. The CDR3 runs from the conserved cysteine through the conserved F or W. The order of the fields is D gene, V gene, clone size, J gene, CDR3 protein, CDR3 DNA. D genes are given only for firm matches. Only some rows state a clone size, as once, few, many or a class for expanded clones.

d_gene: .
v_gene: TRBV5-1
abundance: .
j_gene: TRBJ1-1
CDR3aa: CASSQRGKNTEAFF
CDR3nt: TGCGCCAGCAGCCAACGGGGTAAGAACACTGAAGCTTTCTTT

d_gene: .
v_gene: TRBV7-2
abundance: .
j_gene: TRBJ2-7
CDR3aa: CASSTESLTYEQYF
CDR3nt: TGTGCCAGCAGCACGGAGAGCCTAACCTACGAGCAGTACTTC

d_gene: .
v_gene: TRBV6-6
abundance: .
j_gene: TRBJ1-1
CDR3aa: CASSLSIGGPEAFF
CDR3nt: TGTGCCAGCAGCCTCTCGATCGGAGGCCCCGAGGCTTTCTTT

d_gene: TRBD1
v_gene: TRBV7-9
abundance: .
j_gene: TRBJ2-2
CDR3aa: CASSQTGRNTGELFF
CDR3nt: TGTGCCAGCAGCCAGACAGGGAGGAACACCGGGGAGCTGTTTTTT

d_gene: .
v_gene: TRBV2
abundance: once
j_gene: TRBJ1-5
CDR3aa: CASSLQGPQHF
CDR3nt: TGTGCCAGCAGTTTACAGGGGCCCCAGCATTTT

d_gene: .
v_gene: TRBV5-1
abundance: .
j_gene: TRBJ2-7
CDR3aa: CASSLGGAGDTYEQYF
CDR3nt: TGCGCCAGCAGCTTGGGGGGCGCGGGGGACACCTACGAGCAGTACTTC

d_gene: TRBD2
v_gene: TRBV19
abundance: .
j_gene: TRBJ2-7
CDR3aa: CASRDGAGASYEQYF
CDR3nt: TGTGCCAGTAGAGACGGAGCGGGAGCCTCCTACGAGCAGTACTTC

d_gene: TRBD1
v_gene: TRBV27
abundance: .
j_gene: TRBJ2-3
CDR3aa: CASSQNQGQGARTDTQYF
CDR3nt: TGTGCCAGCAGCCAGAACCAAGGACAGGGGGCACGCACAGATACGCAGTATTTT

d_gene: TRBD1
v_gene: TRBV28
abundance: once
j_gene: TRBJ2-7
CDR3aa: CASRAGGSRTGPRYEQYF
CDR3nt: TGTGCCAGCAGAGCCGGAGGTTCCCGGACAGGGCCCCGCTACGAGCAGTACTTC

d_gene: TRBD1
v_gene: TRBV6-5
abundance: .
j_gene: TRBJ1-2
CDR3aa: CASSYRTGGIYGYTF
CDR3nt: TGTGCCAGCAGTTACCGGACAGGGGGGATCTATGGCTACACCTTC

d_gene: .
v_gene: TRBV12-5
abundance: .
j_gene: TRBJ1-3
CDR3aa: CASGLVAPVSGRRSGNTIYF
CDR3nt: TGTGCTAGTGGTTTGGTAGCGCCGGTGAGCGGTAGACGCTCTGGAAACACCATATATTTT

d_gene: TRBD2
v_gene: TRBV19
abundance: .
j_gene: TRBJ2-1
CDR3aa: CASSMLAGAHNEQFF
CDR3nt: TGTGCCAGTAGTATGCTAGCGGGAGCTCACAATGAGCAGTTCTTC

d_gene: TRBD2
v_gene: TRBV11-2
abundance: .
j_gene: TRBJ2-1
CDR3aa: CASSRTSAGDEQFF
CDR3nt: TGTGCCAGCAGCCGGACTAGCGCCGGCGATGAGCAGTTCTTC

d_gene: .
v_gene: TRBV5-1
abundance: .
j_gene: TRBJ1-2
CDR3aa: CASSPGGQWTGLF
CDR3nt: TGCGCCAGCAGCCCGGGAGGACAGTGGACCGGCCTCTTC

d_gene: .
v_gene: TRBV30
abundance: .
j_gene: TRBJ1-1
CDR3aa: CALTGGVYTEAFF
CDR3nt: TGTGCCTTAACCGGGGGGGTCTACACTGAAGCTTTCTTT

d_gene: .
v_gene: TRBV4-3
abundance: few
j_gene: TRBJ1-2
CDR3aa: CASSQDSGGYYGYTF
CDR3nt: TGCGCCAGCAGCCAAGATTCGGGGGGTTACTATGGCTACACCTTC

d_gene: .
v_gene: TRBV28
abundance: .
j_gene: TRBJ2-7
CDR3aa: CASSLWDSHEQYF
CDR3nt: TGTGCCAGCAGTTTATGGGACAGCCACGAGCAGTACTTC

d_gene: .
v_gene: TRBV6-5
abundance: .
j_gene: TRBJ1-3
CDR3aa: CASSYSVLPGNTIYF
CDR3nt: TGTGCCAGCAGTTACTCGGTCCTACCCGGAAACACCATATATTTT

d_gene: .
v_gene: TRBV2
abundance: .
j_gene: TRBJ1-5
CDR3aa: CASSEQGNNQPQHF
CDR3nt: TGTGCCAGCAGTGAACAGGGGAACAATCAGCCCCAGCATTTT

d_gene: TRBD1
v_gene: TRBV19
abundance: .
j_gene: TRBJ2-7
CDR3aa: CASRTGSSSHEQYF
CDR3nt: TGTGCCAGTAGGACAGGGAGCTCTTCCCACGAGCAGTACTTC

d_gene: .
v_gene: TRBV6-5
abundance: once
j_gene: TRBJ2-1
CDR3aa: CASSYSLAYNEQFF
CDR3nt: TGTGCCAGCAGTTACTCACTAGCCTACAATGAGCAGTTCTTC

d_gene: .
v_gene: TRBV6-5
abundance: .
j_gene: TRBJ1-1
CDR3aa: CASRRNTEAFF
CDR3nt: TGTGCCAGCAGGAGGAACACTGAAGCTTTCTTT

d_gene: .
v_gene: TRBV20-1
abundance: .
j_gene: TRBJ2-1
CDR3aa: CSAAGNEQFF
CDR3nt: TGCAGTGCTGCGGGCAATGAGCAGTTCTTC

d_gene: TRBD1
v_gene: TRBV27
abundance: few
j_gene: TRBJ2-7
CDR3aa: CASSRTGGSYEQYF
CDR3nt: TGTGCCAGCAGTAGGACAGGGGGATCCTACGAGCAGTACTTC

d_gene: TRBD1
v_gene: TRBV5-1
abundance: once
j_gene: TRBJ2-3
CDR3aa: CASSFRTGSLTDTQYF
CDR3nt: TGCGCCAGCAGCTTTCGGACAGGTTCCCTCACAGATACGCAGTATTTT

d_gene: TRBD1
v_gene: TRBV19
abundance: .
j_gene: TRBJ1-5
CDR3aa: CASSKDRGGNQPQHF
CDR3nt: TGTGCCAGTAGTAAGGACAGGGGCGGCAATCAGCCCCAGCATTTT

d_gene: .
v_gene: TRBV6-5
abundance: .
j_gene: TRBJ2-1
CDR3aa: CASSPSFYEQFF
CDR3nt: TGTGCCAGCAGCCCGTCCTTTTATGAGCAGTTCTTC

d_gene: TRBD2
v_gene: TRBV19
abundance: .
j_gene: TRBJ2-2
CDR3aa: CASTGLAVNTGELFF
CDR3nt: TGTGCCAGTACGGGGCTAGCGGTTAACACCGGGGAGCTGTTTTTT

d_gene: .
v_gene: TRBV18
abundance: .
j_gene: TRBJ2-7
CDR3aa: CASSPPSQGYEQYF
CDR3nt: TGTGCCAGCTCACCACCAAGCCAGGGATACGAGCAGTACTTC

d_gene: TRBD2
v_gene: TRBV9
abundance: few
j_gene: TRBJ2-2
CDR3aa: CASSGDRGGTGELFF
CDR3nt: TGTGCCAGCAGCGGGGACCGCGGGGGGACCGGGGAGCTGTTTTTT

d_gene: TRBD1
v_gene: TRBV28
abundance: .
j_gene: TRBJ2-3
CDR3aa: CASSGDRDLNTQYF
CDR3nt: TGTGCCAGCAGCGGGGACAGGGACCTTAATACGCAGTATTTT

d_gene: .
v_gene: TRBV5-1
abundance: .
j_gene: TRBJ1-2
CDR3aa: CASSLERYGYTF
CDR3nt: TGCGCCAGCAGCTTGGAACGGTATGGCTACACCTTC

d_gene: TRBD1
v_gene: TRBV6-4
abundance: .
j_gene: TRBJ2-3
CDR3aa: CASSRDRGSTDTQYF
CDR3nt: TGTGCCAGCAGCCGAGACAGGGGTAGCACAGATACGCAGTATTTT

d_gene: TRBD1
v_gene: TRBV5-1
abundance: .
j_gene: TRBJ1-2
CDR3aa: CASSLETGRYGYTF
CDR3nt: TGCGCCAGCAGCTTGGAGACAGGGAGATATGGCTACACCTTC

d_gene: TRBD1
v_gene: TRBV7-9
abundance: few
j_gene: TRBJ2-7
CDR3aa: CASSIGDRDYEQYF
CDR3nt: TGTGCCAGCAGCATCGGGGACAGGGACTACGAGCAGTACTTC

d_gene: .
v_gene: TRBV25-1
abundance: .
j_gene: TRBJ2-1
CDR3aa: CASSESEGREQFF
CDR3nt: TGTGCCAGCAGTGAATCGGAGGGCCGTGAGCAGTTCTTC

d_gene: TRBD1
v_gene: TRBV4-2
abundance: .
j_gene: TRBJ1-2
CDR3aa: CASSREALDRGLGGYTF
CDR3nt: TGTGCCAGCAGCCGAGAGGCTCTAGACAGGGGGCTCGGTGGCTACACCTTC

d_gene: .
v_gene: TRBV5-5
abundance: once
j_gene: TRBJ2-1
CDR3aa: CASSLLPGNEQFF
CDR3nt: TGTGCCAGCAGCTTATTACCGGGGAATGAGCAGTTCTTC

d_gene: TRBD1
v_gene: TRBV7-2
abundance: .
j_gene: TRBJ1-3
CDR3aa: CASSLSGTGGPLRTIYF
CDR3nt: TGTGCCAGCAGCTTATCCGGGACAGGGGGCCCACTGAGGACCATATATTTT

d_gene: TRBD1
v_gene: TRBV2
abundance: .
j_gene: TRBJ1-2
CDR3aa: CASSERDRSRGYTF
CDR3nt: TGTGCCAGCAGTGAAAGGGACAGATCAAGGGGCTACACCTTC

d_gene: .
v_gene: TRBV6-6
abundance: .
j_gene: TRBJ1-1
CDR3aa: CASSRGRGTEAFF
CDR3nt: TGTGCCAGCAGTCGGGGGAGAGGGACTGAAGCTTTCTTT

d_gene: .
v_gene: TRBV5-6
abundance: .
j_gene: TRBJ2-5
CDR3aa: CASSLPRDSQETQYF
CDR3nt: TGTGCCAGCAGCTTGCCGAGGGACTCACAAGAGACCCAGTACTTC

d_gene: .
v_gene: TRBV28
abundance: .
j_gene: TRBJ2-7
CDR3aa: CASSAGPYEQYF
CDR3nt: TGTGCCAGCAGCGCAGGGCCGTACGAGCAGTACTTC

d_gene: .
v_gene: TRBV7-9
abundance: .
j_gene: TRBJ1-6
CDR3aa: CASSSLGRATNSPLHF
CDR3nt: TGTGCCAGCAGCTCGTTAGGCAGGGCAACTAATTCACCCCTCCACTTT

d_gene: TRBD2
v_gene: TRBV19
abundance: .
j_gene: TRBJ2-3
CDR3aa: CASSILAGARDTQYF
CDR3nt: TGTGCCAGTAGTATTCTAGCGGGAGCAAGGGATACGCAGTATTTT